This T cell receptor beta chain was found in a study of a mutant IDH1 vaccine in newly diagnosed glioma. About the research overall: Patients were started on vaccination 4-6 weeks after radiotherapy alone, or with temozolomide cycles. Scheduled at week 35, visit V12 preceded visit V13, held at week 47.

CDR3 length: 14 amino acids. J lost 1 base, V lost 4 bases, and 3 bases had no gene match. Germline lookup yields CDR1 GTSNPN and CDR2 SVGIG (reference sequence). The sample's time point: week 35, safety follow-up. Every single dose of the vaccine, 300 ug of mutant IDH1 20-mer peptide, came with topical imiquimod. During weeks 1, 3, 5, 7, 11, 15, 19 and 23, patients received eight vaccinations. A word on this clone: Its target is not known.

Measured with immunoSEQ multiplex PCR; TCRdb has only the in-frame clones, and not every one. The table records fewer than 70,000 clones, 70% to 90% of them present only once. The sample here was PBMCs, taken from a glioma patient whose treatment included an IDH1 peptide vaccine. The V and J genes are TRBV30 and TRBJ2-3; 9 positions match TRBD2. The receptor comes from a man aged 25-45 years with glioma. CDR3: CAWTPSGGTDTQYF. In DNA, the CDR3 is TGTGCCTGGACTCCTAGCGGGGGCACAGATACGCAGTATTTT.